This T cell receptor beta chain emerged from a study of beta chain features in type 1 diabetes. About the study: What patients shared with healthy donors was a similar profile of age, gender and cell yields.

This clone has just a few counts. Its antigen is not identified. Via the markers CD45RO/CCR7/CD25/CD127/CD95/CD27, stem cell-like memory, regulatory, central memory and naive CD4+ cells were sorted. As every portion of the isolated RNA was reverse transcribed, the sequencing read expressed TCRB transcripts. TCRdb's table, derived via immunoSEQ multiplex PCR, lists solely in-frame clones and lacks some. Found here are a few hundred thousand clones, 9.6% of them singletons; the top ten hold roughly 0.6%. Whole-study findings and limits: TCRB CDR3s from Type 1 diabetes patients were moderately but significantly shorter in all four CD4+ subsets. Fewer insertions but more deletions were seen at VDJ junctions in type 1 diabetes patients. A closer apparent resemblance between naive, central memory and Treg TCRB repertoires was seen in patients than in healthy donors.

With 1 base clipped from V and 6 bases from J, the junction kept 5 bases outside the gene matches. The CDR3 has 15 amino acids. CDR1 and CDR2 (germline): LGHNA, YSLEER. What was sequenced was central memory CD4+ T cells from blood. The J gene is TRBJ2-3, the V gene TRBV4-3; 9 positions match TRBD1. This receptor was identified in a man aged 25 to 40 with type 1 diabetes. The CDR3: CASSQATGGWDTQYF. The DNA of the CDR3 is TGCGCCAGCAGCCAAGCGACAGGGGGTTGGGATACGCAGTATTTT.